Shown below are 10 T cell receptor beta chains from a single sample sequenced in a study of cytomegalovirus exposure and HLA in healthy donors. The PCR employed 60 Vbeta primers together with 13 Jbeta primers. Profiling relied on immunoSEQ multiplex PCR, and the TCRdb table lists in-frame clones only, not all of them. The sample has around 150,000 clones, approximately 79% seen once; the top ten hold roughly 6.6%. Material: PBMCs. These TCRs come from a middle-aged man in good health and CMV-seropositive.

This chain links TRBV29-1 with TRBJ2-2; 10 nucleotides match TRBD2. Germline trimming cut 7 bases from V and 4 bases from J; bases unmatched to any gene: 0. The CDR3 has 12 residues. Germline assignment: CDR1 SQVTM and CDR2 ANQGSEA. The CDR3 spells CSASGGTGELFF. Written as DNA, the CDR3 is TGCAGCGCTAGCGGGGGCACCGGGGAGCTGTTTTTT.

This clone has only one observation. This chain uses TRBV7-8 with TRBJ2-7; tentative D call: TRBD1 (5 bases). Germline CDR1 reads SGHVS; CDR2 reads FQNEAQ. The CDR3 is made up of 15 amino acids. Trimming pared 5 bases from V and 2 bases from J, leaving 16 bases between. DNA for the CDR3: TGTGCCAGCAGCAGGACACCCTATAGGACCTACGAGCAGTACTTC. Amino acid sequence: CASSRTPYRTYEQYF.

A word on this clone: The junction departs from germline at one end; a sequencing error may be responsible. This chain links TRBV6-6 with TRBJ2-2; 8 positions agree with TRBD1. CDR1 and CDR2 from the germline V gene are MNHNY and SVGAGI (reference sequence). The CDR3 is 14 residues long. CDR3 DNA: TGTGCCTGCAGGAACAGGGGGTGGACCGGGGAGCTGTTTTTT. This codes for CACRNRGWTGELFF.

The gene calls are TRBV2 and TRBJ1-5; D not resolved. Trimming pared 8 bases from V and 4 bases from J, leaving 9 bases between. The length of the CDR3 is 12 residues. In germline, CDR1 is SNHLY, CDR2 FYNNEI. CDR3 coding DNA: TGTGCCAGCCGCGGGTGGAATCAGCCCCAGCATTTT. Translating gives CASRGWNQPQHF.

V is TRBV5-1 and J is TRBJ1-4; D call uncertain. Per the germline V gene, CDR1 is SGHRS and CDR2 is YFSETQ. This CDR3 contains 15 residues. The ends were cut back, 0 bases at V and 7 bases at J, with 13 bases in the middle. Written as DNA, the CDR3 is TGCGCCAGCAGCTTGGTACCAGGCCGGGGTGAAAAACTGTTTTTT. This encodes CASSLVPGRGEKLFF.

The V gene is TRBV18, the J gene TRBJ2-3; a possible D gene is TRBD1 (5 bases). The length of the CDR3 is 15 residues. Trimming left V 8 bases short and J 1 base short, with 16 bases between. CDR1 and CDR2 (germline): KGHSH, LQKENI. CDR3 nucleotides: TGTGCCAGCACCCTACTCGGCAGGGGCACAGATACGCAGTATTTT. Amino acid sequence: CASTLLGRGTDTQYF.

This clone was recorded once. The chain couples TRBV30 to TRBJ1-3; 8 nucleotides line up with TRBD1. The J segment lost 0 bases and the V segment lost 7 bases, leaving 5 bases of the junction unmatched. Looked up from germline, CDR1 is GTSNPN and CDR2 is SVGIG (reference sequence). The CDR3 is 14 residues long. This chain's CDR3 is CASGQENSGNTIYF. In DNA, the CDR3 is TGTGCCTCGGGACAGGAGAACTCTGGAAACACCATATATTTT.

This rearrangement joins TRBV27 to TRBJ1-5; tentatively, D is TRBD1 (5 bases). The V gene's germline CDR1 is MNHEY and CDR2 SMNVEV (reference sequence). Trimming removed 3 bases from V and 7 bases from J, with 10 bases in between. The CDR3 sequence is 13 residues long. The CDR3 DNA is TGTGCCAGCAGTTTGGGGGGAGACCAGCCCCAGCATTTT. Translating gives CASSLGGDQPQHF.

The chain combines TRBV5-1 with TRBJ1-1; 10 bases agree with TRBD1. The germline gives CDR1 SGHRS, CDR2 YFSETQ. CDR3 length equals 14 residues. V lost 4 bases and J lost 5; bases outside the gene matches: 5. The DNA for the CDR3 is TGCGCCAGCAGCGCGGGACAGGGGCGGACTGAAGCTTTCTTT. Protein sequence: CASSAGQGRTEAFF.

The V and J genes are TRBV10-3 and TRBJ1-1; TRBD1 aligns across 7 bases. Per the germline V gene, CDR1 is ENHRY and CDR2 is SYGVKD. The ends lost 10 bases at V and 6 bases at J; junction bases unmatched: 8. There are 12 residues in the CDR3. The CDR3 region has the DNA TGTGCCACCGCCCTTCAGGGGGCTGAAGCTTTCTTT. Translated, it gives CATALQGAEAFF.